Following are 13 T cell receptor beta chains from one sample sequenced in a study of T cells after yellow fever vaccination. MiXCR, applied by TCRdb to the 5' RACE reads, yields one record per CDR3 protein. The data contain 100,000 to 150,000 distinct CDR3 sequences, 15% of them singletons. The material was CD8+ T cells sorted from PBMCs, obtained 5 days after the yellow fever booster vaccination. All receptors come from a man between 18 and 35 years old who received the YFV17D yellow fever vaccine.

This clonotype has only a few counts. The chain joins TRBV20-1 to TRBJ2-1; possibly TRBD1 for D (5 bases). The ends were cut back, 1 base at V and 8 bases at J, with 18 bases in the middle. CDR3 size: 15 residues. Germline CDR1 and CDR2: DFQATT and SNEGSKA (reference sequence). CDR3 in DNA: TGCAGTGCTAGAGTTGACCGCAGGGTCGGAGATGAGCAGTTCTTC. As protein: CSARVDRRVGDEQFF.

The chain employs TRBV19 and TRBJ1-1, with D uncertain. Trimming took 7 bases from V and 0 from J, leaving 9 bases between them. CDR3 length equals 13 residues. CDR1 and CDR2 from the germline V gene are LNHDA and SQIVND (reference sequence). The CDR3, as DNA: TGTGCCAGTACCGGTCTTATGAACACTGAAGCTTTCTTT. Translated, it gives CASTGLMNTEAFF.

The CDR3 loop is CSASTPGDTYSNQPQHF. The DNA of the CDR3 is TGCAGTGCTAGTACCCCGGGGGACACCTATAGCAATCAGCCCCAGCATTTT. V gene TRBV20-1 combines with J gene TRBJ1-5, with a weak D call TRBD1 (6 bases). The CDR3 loop spans 17 amino acids. The germline V gene encodes CDR1 DFQATT and CDR2 SNEGSKA (reference sequence). Trimming stripped 3 bases from V and 0 bases from J, with 18 bases between.

This clonotype occurred a few times. This chain connects TRBV6-5 to TRBJ1-5; D remains ambiguous. The CDR3 sequence is 12 residues long. In germline, CDR1 is MNHEY, CDR2 SVGAGI. V lost 10 bases and J 3 bases, leaving 10 bases between the germline ends. For the CDR3, the DNA is TGTGCCACCGAGGGTCCCAATCAGCCCCAGCATTTT. Residues: CATEGPNQPQHF.

The chain employs TRBV9 and TRBJ1-1; the D is unclear. The germline CDR1 and CDR2 sequences are SGDLS and YYNGEE. The CDR3 extends over 14 amino acids. Trimming took 0 bases from V and 0 from J, leaving 6 bases between them. CDR3 amino acids: CASSVGGMNTEAFF. CDR3 in DNA: TGTGCCAGCAGCGTAGGAGGGATGAACACTGAAGCTTTCTTT. The full variable domain, its missing parts supplied by reference TRBV9 and TRBJ1-1, is DSGVTQTPKHLITATGQRVTLRCSPRSGDLSVYWYQQSLDQGLQFLIQYYNGEERAKGNILERFSAQQFPDLHSELNLSSLELGDSALYFCASSVGGMNTEAFFGQGTRLTVV.

This chain connects TRBV29-1 to TRBJ2-4, with TRBD1 matching 10 bases. In germline, CDR1 is SQVTM, CDR2 ANQGSEA. There are 13 residues in the CDR3. The V segment lost 2 bases and the J segment 6 bases; nucleotides outside the gene matches: 1. In DNA, the CDR3 is TGCAGCGTTGAAAGGGACAGGGGAAACATTCAGTACTTC. The encoded protein is CSVERDRGNIQYF. The full variable domain, its missing parts supplied by reference TRBV29-1 and TRBJ2-4, is SAVISQKPSRDICQRGTSLTIQCQVDSQVTMMFWYRQQPGQSLTLIATANQGSEATYESGFVIDKFPISRPNLTFSTLTVSNMSPEDSSIYLCSVERDRGNIQYFGAGTRLSVL.

This clonotype was picked up one time. This chain uses TRBV12-3 or TRBV12-4 with TRBJ1-3, with a tentative D call TRBD1 (6 bases). The CDR3 is 15 residues long. V was cut by 5 bases and J by 3 bases, with 14 bases left in between. The CDR3 bases are TGTGCCAGCAGTATCAGGGGCGGCGATGGAAACACCATATATTTT. Protein product: CASSIRGGDGNTIYF.

V and J are TRBV7-8 and TRBJ1-6; the match to TRBD1 covers 7 bases. This CDR3 comprises 14 residues. With 2 bases clipped from V and 5 bases from J, the junction kept 0 bases outside the gene matches. Germline lookup yields CDR1 SGHVS and CDR2 FQNEAQ. CDR3: CASSLTGDNSPLHF. DNA of the CDR3: TGTGCCAGCAGCTTAACAGGGGATAATTCACCCCTCCACTTT.

This clonotype has just a few counts. The chain is built from TRBV4-2 and TRBJ2-3, with 14 bases identical to TRBD2. The CDR3 is 19 residues long. Germline CDR1 and CDR2: LGHNA and YNFKEQ. The junction had 11 bases not matched to a gene; V was cut back by 4 bases and J by 2 bases. CDR3 nucleotides: TGTGCCAGCAGCCTCCTACTTACGGGACTAGCGGGGGACACAGATACGCAGTATTTT. As protein: CASSLLLTGLAGDTDTQYF.

Ten or more counts support this clonotype. The chain recombines TRBV7-9 with TRBJ2-1; 11 positions match TRBD1. CDR1 is SEHNR, CDR2 FQNEAQ, per germline (reference sequence). Trimming at V came to 1 base and at J to 10 bases, leaving 6 bases not matched to a gene. This CDR3 spans 15 amino acids. The CDR3: CASSLVGQGGPEQFF. CDR3 sequence (DNA): TGTGCCAGCAGCTTAGTGGGACAGGGGGGCCCAGAGCAGTTCTTC.

V is TRBV4-1 and J is TRBJ2-5; D unresolved. This CDR3 comprises 13 residues. Germline V gene sequence: CDR1 MGHRA, CDR2 YSYEKL. V lost 4 bases and J 5 bases, leaving 11 bases between the germline ends. CDR3 sequence: CASSLRIAETQYF. The CDR3 DNA reads as TGCGCCAGCAGCCTCCGCATTGCGGAGACCCAGTACTTC.

This clonotype was seen only a few times. The rearrangement uses TRBV7-9 and TRBJ2-3, with TRBD1 identical over 7 bases. The CDR3 has 17 amino acids. J was trimmed by 3 bases and V by 7 bases; bases with no gene match: 16. CDR1 SEHNR and CDR2 FQNEAQ come from the germline V gene (reference sequence). CDR3 DNA sequence: TGTGCCAGCAACCCTAAGCGGACAGGAGTAGGGACAGATACGCAGTATTTT. Its protein product is CASNPKRTGVGTDTQYF.

The chain links TRBV7-9 to TRBJ2-1; D is undetermined. The CDR3 is 12 residues long. The germline CDR1 and CDR2 sequences are SEHNR and FQNEAQ (reference sequence). The V gene lost 6 bases and the J gene lost 7 bases, with 10 bases spanning the gap. The CDR3 region has the DNA TGTGCCAGCAGACGAACAGCAAATGAGCAGTTCTTC. It codes for CASRRTANEQFF.